This TCR beta chain was found in a study of shared clonotypes between healthy human individuals (dated by TCRdb to 2019 to 2021). For context, the study as a whole: Three men and two women, aged 18 to 49 years, made up the cohort. Libraries were prepared and TCR repertoires were sequenced by different laboratories using diverse techniques, in order to increase sequencing depth and limit assay-specific biases. Each donor's leukapheresis produced roughly between about 0.8 and 8.9 billion PBMCs. For each donor, CD4 naive and CD4 memory were each given three plates, CD8 naive was given two plates, and CD8 memory was given one plate. To estimate repertoire size and how much clonotype sharing occurs between individuals, the study deeply sequenced the blood TCR repertoires of five healthy adults.

Donors were healthy HIV-negative adults with no recently reported acute infections or vaccinations. Every donor was a Caucasian adult living in Nashville, Tennessee, USA. CD4+ T cells were enriched by magnetic negative selection, after which naive cells were positively selected on CD45RA and the negative fraction was taken as the memory subset. Blood was obtained by leukapheresis, after which PBMCs were separated by Ficoll-Histopaque density gradient centrifugation and cryopreserved in liquid nitrogen vapor phase. Analytical flow cytometry was used to check the purity and quantity of every magnetically sorted T cell population. Each sorted fraction had its genomic DNA isolated and then quantified by UV absorbance on a Nanodrop 2000c. The full study reports these points: Only blood was sampled, and tissue TCR repertoires likely differ from those in blood. Clonotypes shared by all four sorted-subset donors showed higher generation probabilities than non-shared clonotypes. When several donors were compared, the shared fraction of clonotypes was 5% to 6.5% for naive CD4, more than 3% for naive CD8, 2% to 2.5% for memory CD4, and 0.4% for memory CD8. Larger estimated clonotype richness was generally found for naive subsets than for memory subsets. The genetic and exposure-history diversity represented was limited by the small number of donors. Based on pairwise subsampling, the degree of clonotype sharing among donors was expected to be affected by sequencing depth. Incomplete sequencing was indicated by rarefaction of sorted-subset datasets, despite the large sequencing depth.

CDR1 is given as GTSNPN and CDR2 as SVGIG, both from the germline V gene (reference sequence). The CDR3 goes from the cysteine to the phenylalanine over 14 residues. The DNA shown is the 42-base CDR3, in frame from base 1. V is cut by 4 bases and J by 2 bases, and the space between the germline ends is 11 bases. Concerning this clone: Its antigen is not yet known. No base quality values were provided; no much bigger clone lies one nucleotide off.

Using the deep immunoSEQ assay, multiplex PCR amplified TCR CDR3 regions from genomic DNA. Extracted genomic DNA from each cell subset was distributed evenly across all wells of several immunoSEQ 96-well plates, and each plate was treated as a replicate. For sorted subsets, roughly 200 ng of genomic DNA, equivalent to some 30,000 T cell genomes, went into each replicate PCR. Purified libraries were measured with a Qubit 3.0 fluorometer, size-checked on a Bioanalyzer 2100, and measured again with the KAPA Library Quantification kit. Every immunoSEQ 96-well plate was sequenced on a separate single-read 150-cycle Illumina NextSeq 550 flow cell. Per the authors' processing: Because the immunoSEQ output included only junctional sequences and no quality scores, the filtering could not be the same as the filtering used for full-length reads. To assign V/J genes and CDR3, sequences were annotated using PyIR, a Python wrapper for IgBLAST v1.9, with IMGT germline references. Reads with weak V/J assignments (E-value above 1e-6), missing CDR3, stop codons, out-of-frame junctions, or ambiguous translated residues were removed. V3J clonotypes were defined as sequences sharing an identical inferred V gene, J gene, and CDR3 amino acid sequence. Percentage overlap between repertoires was computed as shared unique clonotypes divided by the size of the smaller repertoire. Repertoire richness was assessed with RTK rarefaction, the Chao1 estimator, and Recon v2.1 estimates of unobserved clonotypes. Generation probabilities for all TCRbeta clonotypes obtained by the gDNA method from a handful of donors were computed using OLGA. TCRdb stores this immuneACCESS table with in-frame sequences only. Part of the clones is absent; in the studies checked, under half of the shortfall reflects unresolved V genes, and no reason is known for the rest. The V and J calls and clone size were taken over from that table, and D and trimming were inferred from the DNA. The sample has hundreds of thousands of clones on record, roughly 73% of them singletons. The ten most abundant clones make up under 2% of the sample.

This TCR derives from a woman aged 25 to 39 in good health. Source material: memory CD4+ T cells sorted from blood. In light of the paper, this sample's cell subset or site label describes: CD45RA-negative fraction. The V and J genes are TRBV30 and TRBJ2-2, with an unclear D gene assignment. The CDR3 protein: CAWTRGRNTGELFF. Read as DNA, the sequence is TGTGCCTGGACTCGTGGCCGCAACACCGGGGAGCTGTTTTTT.